Sequencing of this TCR beta chain was carried out in a study of T cells in localized non-small cell lung cancer. General study findings and limits: Uninvolved adjacent lung showed the highest T cell clonality, exceeding tumor. Elevated blood T cell density was associated with longer overall survival. For the top 100 tumor clones, a median approximately 59 also appeared in adjacent lung. A single tumor region was sequenced, leaving heterogeneity possible.

Clones were read by immunoSEQ multiplex PCR, and TCRdb kept only the in-frame ones, dropping some. The sample carries about 1,400 clones, approximately 23% recorded once. By sample fraction, this clone is medium-sized (0.01 to 0.1%). Antigen unknown. Germline V CDR1 and CDR2: SGDLS, YYNGEE. V dropped 0 bases and J dropped 5 bases, with 12 bases sitting between them. The CDR3 has 15 residues. The V and J genes are TRBV9 and TRBJ1-5, with D unclear. The sequences come from lung tumor tissue, collected before any cancer treatment. The sequence derives from a female donor older than 55 with stage II squamous cell lung carcinoma. CDR3 protein: CASSVDGDIDQPQHF. CDR3 sequence (DNA): TGTGCCAGCAGCGTAGATGGGGATATAGATCAGCCCCAGCATTTT.